The T cell receptor (beta chain) under discussion was sequenced for a study of glioma-infiltrating T cells. Study-wide results and caveats: Non-neoplastic patients had below-expected tissue-blood divergence, while all gliomas exceeded expectation.

Using RNA template, CDR3s of TCR alpha and beta were amplified with iRepertoire arm-PCR. Using its own MiXCR run on the multiplex PCR reads, TCRdb lists one record per CDR3 protein. The data show roughly 120,000 distinct CDR3 sequences, 20% to 25% seen once. About this clonotype itself: Antigen: not known. Germline is not matched at one junction end, which may reflect a read error.

CDR3 length: 16 residues. Germline V gene data show CDR1 as MNHEY and CDR2 as SVGEGT. The origin of this receptor is a human donor with low-grade glioma or glioblastoma, undergoing nonglioma brain surgery, or in good health (not recorded which). V is TRBV6-2 or TRBV6-3 and J is TRBJ2-3; tentatively, D is TRBD2 (6 bases). Sequencing used glioma tissue, nonneoplastic brain tissue, or PBMCs (not recorded which). CDR3 sequence (DNA): TGTGCCGGCAGTTACACAGGAGGGGAAAGCACAGATACGCAGTATTTT. This encodes CAGSYTGGESTDTQYF.